The 10 T cell receptor beta chains given below trace back to one sample, sequenced in a study of memory CD4+ T cells and cytomegalovirus serostatus. Clones were read by immunoSEQ multiplex PCR, and TCRdb kept only the in-frame ones, dropping some. The sample has 45,000 to 55,000 clones; roughly 78% are singletons. The sort gate was single viable CD3+CD4+CD8-CD45RO+ cells for memory CD4+ T cells. Sequenced: memory CD4+ T cells from blood. Receptors were obtained from an adult in good health and CMV-seronegative.

The chain links TRBV7-9 to TRBJ1-2; 7 bases fit TRBD1. Germline loops: CDR1 SEHNR, CDR2 FQNEAQ (reference sequence). The length of the CDR3 is 14 residues. J gave up 4 bases and V 2 bases, and 4 bases lay outside the gene matches. The CDR3 protein is CASSLIQGGYGYTF. The CDR3 DNA reads as TGTGCCAGCAGCTTAATCCAGGGGGGCTATGGCTACACCTTC.

This clone was detected only a few times. This chain joins TRBV5-1 and TRBJ2-1; 9 positions agree with TRBD2. Germline V gives CDR1 SGHRS, CDR2 YFSETQ. With 4 bases clipped from V and 10 bases from J, the junction kept 12 bases outside the gene matches. The CDR3 loop spans 15 amino acids. The CDR3 DNA sequence: TGCGCCAGCAGCACCGGGACTAGCCGAGTTGGGGAGCAGTTCTTC. Translating it yields CASSTGTSRVGEQFF. The variable domain in full, completed from reference TRBV5-1 and TRBJ2-1, reads KAGVTQTPRYLIKTRGQQVTLSCSPISGHRSVSWYQQTPGQGLQFLFEYFSETQRNKGNFPGRFSGRQFSNSRSEMNVSTLELGDSALYLCASSTGTSRVGEQFFGPGTRLTVL.

This clone has only one observation. The CDR3: CASSARGGPYEQYF. The CDR3 nucleotides are TGTGCCAGCAGTGCTAGGGGAGGCCCCTACGAGCAGTACTTC. The rearrangement uses TRBV6-1 and TRBJ2-7, with D possibly matching TRBD2 (6 bases). The germline V gene has CDR1 MNHNS and CDR2 SASEGT. This CDR3 comprises 14 residues. V gave up 4 bases and J gave up 2 bases, with 12 bases separating them.

The chain uses TRBV5-1 and TRBJ2-7; 7 bases are a match to TRBD1. Germline lookup yields CDR1 SGHRS and CDR2 YFSETQ. CDR3 length equals 14 residues. Trimming at V came to 4 bases and at J to 0 bases, leaving 4 bases not matched to a gene. CDR3 DNA sequence: TGCGCCAGCAGCCTACAGGGGATCTCCTACGAGCAGTACTTC. Residues: CASSLQGISYEQYF.

J is TRBJ1-2 and V is TRBV30; 7 nucleotides agree with TRBD1. The germline V gene has CDR1 GTSNPN and CDR2 SVGIG (reference sequence). V shed 0 bases and J 5 bases; nucleotides not matched to a gene: 6. This CDR3 comprises 14 residues. The CDR3 DNA reads TGTGCCTGGAGTGTAGGGGGCGAAAGGTATGGCTACACCTTC. Its translation is CAWSVGGERYGYTF.

The chain joins TRBV28 to TRBJ2-7; TRBD1 matches 8 bases. CDR1 MDHEN and CDR2 SYDVKM come from the germline V gene. J lost 6 bases, V lost 5 bases, and 3 bases had no gene match. The CDR3 runs to 12 residues. The CDR3 here is CASSIDRGEQYF. The CDR3 DNA reads as TGTGCCAGCAGTATAGACAGGGGCGAGCAGTACTTC.

V gene TRBV2 combines with J gene TRBJ2-6; D may be TRBD2 (7 bases). CDR3 length: 16 residues. Germline values: CDR1 SNHLY, CDR2 FYNNEI. The germline V and J ends were trimmed by 9 bases and 2 bases, with 17 bases remaining between them. The CDR3 DNA is TGTGCCAGTGGCCCGGGGGGCGCCCCTGGGGCCAACGTCCTGACTTTC. This translates into CASGPGGAPGANVLTF.

This sequence joins TRBV5-1 and TRBJ1-3, with TRBD1 identical over 9 bases. After removal of 0 bases from V and 2 bases from J, the junction contained 0 bases not matched to a gene. Per germline, CDR1 SGHRS and CDR2 YFSETQ. The CDR3 has 15 amino acids. Here the CDR3 reads CASSLGTGAGNTIYF. The CDR3 nucleotides read TGCGCCAGCAGCTTGGGGACAGGGGCTGGAAACACCATATATTTT.

The rearrangement uses TRBV6-1 and TRBJ1-4; 8 bases are shared with TRBD1. Trimming at V came to 4 bases and at J to 3 bases, leaving 4 bases not matched to a gene. The CDR3 totals 15 residues. CDR1 and CDR2 from the germline V gene are MNHNS and SASEGT. CDR3 sequence reads: CASSGYRGANEKLFF. The CDR3 nucleotides are TGTGCCAGCAGTGGCTACAGGGGGGCTAATGAAAAACTGTTTTTT.

The chain joins TRBV5-4 to TRBJ2-5; 8 nucleotides match TRBD2. J lost 5 bases, V lost 4 bases, and 13 bases had no gene match. Germline V gene sequence: CDR1 SGHNT, CDR2 YYREEE (reference sequence). CDR3 size: 16 residues. The CDR3 reads CASSRGGGRTQETQYF. For the CDR3, the DNA is TGTGCCAGCAGCCGGGGGGGAGGCCGGACGCAGGAGACCCAGTACTTC.